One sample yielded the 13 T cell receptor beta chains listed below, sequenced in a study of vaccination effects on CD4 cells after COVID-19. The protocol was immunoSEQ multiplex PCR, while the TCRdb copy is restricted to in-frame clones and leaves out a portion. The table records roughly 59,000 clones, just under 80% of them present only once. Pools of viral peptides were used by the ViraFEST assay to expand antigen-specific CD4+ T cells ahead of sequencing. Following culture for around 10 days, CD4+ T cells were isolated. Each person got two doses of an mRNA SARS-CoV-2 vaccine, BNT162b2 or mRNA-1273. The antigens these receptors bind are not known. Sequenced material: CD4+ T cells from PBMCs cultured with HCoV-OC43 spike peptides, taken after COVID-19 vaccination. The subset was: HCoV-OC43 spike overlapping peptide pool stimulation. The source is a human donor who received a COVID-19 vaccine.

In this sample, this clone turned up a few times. This CDR3 is CASPSFLQGATDTQYF. The CDR3 coding sequence is TGTGCCAGCCCCTCTTTCCTTCAGGGCGCAACAGATACGCAGTATTTT. The rearrangement joins TRBV5-8 to TRBJ2-3; D perhaps matches TRBD1 (5 bases). Germline CDR1 reads SGHTS; CDR2 reads YDEGEE. The CDR3 spans 16 residues. V lost 7 bases and J lost 3, with 21 bases in between.

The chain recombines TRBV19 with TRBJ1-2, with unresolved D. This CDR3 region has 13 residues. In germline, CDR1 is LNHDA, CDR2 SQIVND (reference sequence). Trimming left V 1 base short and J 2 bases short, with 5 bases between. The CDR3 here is CASSIVGNYGYTF. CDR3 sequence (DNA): TGTGCCAGTAGTATAGTCGGGAACTATGGCTACACCTTC.

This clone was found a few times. CDR3 residues: CASSSLGQGATGELFF. The CDR3 nucleotides read TGCGCCAGCAGCTCGTTAGGACAGGGGGCGACCGGGGAGCTGTTTTTT. The chain has TRBV5-1 and TRBJ2-2, with 11 bases fitting TRBD1. J gave up 5 bases and V 3 bases, and 6 bases lay outside the gene matches. The CDR3 extends over 16 amino acids. The germline V gene has CDR1 SGHRS and CDR2 YFSETQ.

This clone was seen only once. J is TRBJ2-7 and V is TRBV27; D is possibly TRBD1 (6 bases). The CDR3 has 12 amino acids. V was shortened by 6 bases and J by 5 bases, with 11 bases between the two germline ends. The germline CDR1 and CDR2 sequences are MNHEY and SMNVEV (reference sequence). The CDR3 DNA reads TGTGCCAGCAGCCAATGGACAGACGAGCAGTACGTC. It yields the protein CASSQWTDEQYV.

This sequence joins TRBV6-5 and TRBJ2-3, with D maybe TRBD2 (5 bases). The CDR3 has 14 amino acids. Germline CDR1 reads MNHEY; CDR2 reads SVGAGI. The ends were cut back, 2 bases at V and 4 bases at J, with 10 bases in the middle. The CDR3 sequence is CASSYRGRADTQYF. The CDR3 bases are TGTGCCAGCAGTTACCGCGGGCGTGCAGATACGCAGTATTTT.

In DNA form, the CDR3 reads TGTGCCAGCAGCTTGGAGTCGTTCTCCTACGAGCAGTACGTC. Translation gives CASSLESFSYEQYV. This chain joins TRBV5-6 and TRBJ2-7; D remains ambiguous. Trimming took off 0 bases at V and 0 bases at J, with 7 bases between the two ends. Per germline, CDR1 SGHDT and CDR2 YYEEEE. There are 14 residues in the CDR3.

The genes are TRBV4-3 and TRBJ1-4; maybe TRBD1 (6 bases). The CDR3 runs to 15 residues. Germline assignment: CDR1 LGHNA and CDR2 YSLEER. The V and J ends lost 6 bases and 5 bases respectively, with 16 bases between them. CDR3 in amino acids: CASSSTRQENEKLFF. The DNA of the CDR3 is TGCGCCAGCAGTTCTACTCGACAGGAGAATGAAAAACTGTTTTTT.

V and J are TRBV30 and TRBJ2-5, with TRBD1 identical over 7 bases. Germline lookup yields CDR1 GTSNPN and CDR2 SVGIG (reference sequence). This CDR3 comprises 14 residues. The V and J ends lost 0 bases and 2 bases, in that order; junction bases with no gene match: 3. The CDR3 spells CAWSVGDRQETQYF. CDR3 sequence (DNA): TGTGCCTGGAGTGTAGGGGACAGACAAGAGACCCAGTACTTC.

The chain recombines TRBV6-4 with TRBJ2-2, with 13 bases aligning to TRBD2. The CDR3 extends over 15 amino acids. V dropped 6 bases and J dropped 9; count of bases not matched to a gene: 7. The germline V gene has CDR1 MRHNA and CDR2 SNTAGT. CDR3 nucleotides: TGTGCCAGCAGGGCAACTAGCGGGGGGGACCGGGAGCTGTTTTTT. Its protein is CASRATSGGDRELFF.

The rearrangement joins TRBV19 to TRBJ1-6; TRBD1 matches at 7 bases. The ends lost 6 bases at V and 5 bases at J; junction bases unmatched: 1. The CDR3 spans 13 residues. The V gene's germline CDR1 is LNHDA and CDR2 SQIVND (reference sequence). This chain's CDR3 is CASRDRHNSPLHF. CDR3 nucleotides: TGTGCCAGTAGGGACAGGCATAATTCACCCCTCCACTTT.

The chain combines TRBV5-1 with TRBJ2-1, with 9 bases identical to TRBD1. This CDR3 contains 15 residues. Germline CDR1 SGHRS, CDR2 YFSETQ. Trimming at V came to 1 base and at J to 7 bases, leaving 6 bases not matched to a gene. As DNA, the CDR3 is TGCGCCAGCAGCTTGTGGTCCGGGACAGGGAATGAGCAGTTCTTC. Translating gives CASSLWSGTGNEQFF. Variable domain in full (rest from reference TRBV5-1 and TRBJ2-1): KAGVTQTPRYLIKTRGQQVTLSCSPISGHRSVSWYQQTPGQGLQFLFEYFSETQRNKGNFPGRFSGRQFSNSRSEMNVSTLELGDSALYLCASSLWSGTGNEQFFGPGTRLTVL.

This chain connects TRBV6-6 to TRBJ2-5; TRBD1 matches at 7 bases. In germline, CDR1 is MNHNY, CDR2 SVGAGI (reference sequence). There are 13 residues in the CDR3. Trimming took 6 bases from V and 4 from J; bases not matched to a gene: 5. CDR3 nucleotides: TGTGCCAGCAGACCCGACAGGGCAGAGACCCAGTACTTC. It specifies CASRPDRAETQYF.

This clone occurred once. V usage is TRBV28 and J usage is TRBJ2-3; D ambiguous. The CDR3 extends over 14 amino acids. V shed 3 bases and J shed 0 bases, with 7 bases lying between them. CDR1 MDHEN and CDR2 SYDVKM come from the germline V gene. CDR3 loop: CASSFRSSTDTQYF. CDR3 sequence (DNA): TGTGCCAGCAGTTTCCGGAGTAGCACAGATACGCAGTATTTT.